One T cell receptor beta chain is described in this entry. Researchers ran the PCR with 60 Vbeta and 13 Jbeta primers. TCRdb's table, derived via immunoSEQ multiplex PCR, lists solely in-frame clones and lacks some. This sample has 120,000 or so clones, with over 70% found just once. The sample originates from a study of cytomegalovirus exposure and HLA in healthy donors. The donors (healthy individuals) were bone marrow donors. Germline CDR1 and CDR2: SGHDN and FVKESK. CDR3 length: 14 amino acids. The V segment lost 4 bases and the J segment 8 bases; nucleotides outside the gene matches: 9. The chain links TRBV14 to TRBJ1-2; 8 positions agree with TRBD1. Sequenced: PBMCs. The receptor comes from a female donor in good health and CMV-seropositive. The CDR3, as DNA: TGTGCCAGCAGCCGCTCACAGGGGGGCAGCGGCTACACCTTC. This sequence encodes CASSRSQGGSGYTF.